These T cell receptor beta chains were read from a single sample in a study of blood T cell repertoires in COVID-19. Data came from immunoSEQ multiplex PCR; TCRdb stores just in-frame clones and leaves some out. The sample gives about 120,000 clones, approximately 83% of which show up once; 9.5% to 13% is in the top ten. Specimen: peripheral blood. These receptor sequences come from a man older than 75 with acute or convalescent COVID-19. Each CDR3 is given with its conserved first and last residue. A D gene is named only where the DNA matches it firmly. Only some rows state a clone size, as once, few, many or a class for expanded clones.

CDR3nt: TGTGCCAGCAGCTATCCCTGGGTAGCGGGGACTCAAGAGACCCAGTACTTC; CDR3aa: CASSYPWVAGTQETQYF; v_gene: TRBV7-2; abundance: NA; d_gene: TRBD2; j_gene: TRBJ2-5
CDR3nt: TGTGCCAGCTCACCACGTCTAACCAGGGTGGCCGAGAATTCACCCCTCCACTTT; CDR3aa: CASSPRLTRVAENSPLHF; v_gene: TRBV18; abundance: NA; d_gene: NA; j_gene: TRBJ1-6
CDR3nt: TGCGCCAGCAGCCCAGGACTAGTTGAGGAGACCCAGTACTTC; CDR3aa: CASSPGLVEETQYF; v_gene: TRBV5-1; abundance: NA; d_gene: TRBD2; j_gene: TRBJ2-5
CDR3nt: TGTGCCACCAGTGGGTGGCAGGGTGACACCGGGGAGCTGTTTTTT; CDR3aa: CATSGWQGDTGELFF; v_gene: TRBV24-1; abundance: NA; d_gene: NA; j_gene: TRBJ2-2
CDR3nt: TGCGCCAGCAGCTTGGATGGAGGGGGCCTAGGCTACACCTTC; CDR3aa: CASSLDGGGLGYTF; v_gene: TRBV5-1; abundance: NA; d_gene: TRBD1; j_gene: TRBJ1-2
CDR3nt: TGTGCCAGCAGTCTCTCGGGACTAGCGGGAAATCGTGAGCAGTTCTTC; CDR3aa: CASSLSGLAGNREQFF; v_gene: TRBV27; abundance: few; d_gene: TRBD2; j_gene: TRBJ2-1
CDR3nt: TGTGCCAGCAGTGATACAGGTGCTAACTATGGCTACACCTTC; CDR3aa: CASSDTGANYGYTF; v_gene: TRBV25-1; abundance: NA; d_gene: NA; j_gene: TRBJ1-2
CDR3nt: TGTGCTAGTGGTGCGACGAGATGGAGTGGCTACACCTTC; CDR3aa: CASGATRWSGYTF; v_gene: TRBV12-5; abundance: few; d_gene: NA; j_gene: TRBJ1-2
CDR3nt: TGTGCCAGCACCCGGGGGACTAGCGGGAGGTACGAGCAGTACTTC; CDR3aa: CASTRGTSGRYEQYF; v_gene: TRBV3-1/TRBV3-2; abundance: few; d_gene: TRBD2; j_gene: TRBJ2-7
CDR3nt: TGTGCCAGCAGCTTCCTTAGCCCCAATGAGCAGTTCTTC; CDR3aa: CASSFLSPNEQFF; v_gene: TRBV5-6; abundance: NA; d_gene: NA; j_gene: TRBJ2-1
CDR3nt: TGTGCCAGCAGCCAAAAGGGGCAGGGCCAAGTGGCACCCCTCCACTTT; CDR3aa: CASSQKGQGQVAPLHF; v_gene: TRBV3-1/TRBV3-2; abundance: NA; d_gene: NA; j_gene: TRBJ1-6
CDR3nt: TGTGCCAGCTCACCGCCGGGGGGTGGGTACGGCTACACCTTC; CDR3aa: CASSPPGGGYGYTF; v_gene: TRBV18; abundance: NA; d_gene: NA; j_gene: TRBJ1-2
CDR3nt: TGTGCCAGCAGTTACGGGGGGATAGCCAAAAACATTCAGTACTTC; CDR3aa: CASSYGGIAKNIQYF; v_gene: TRBV6-2/TRBV6-3; abundance: NA; d_gene: NA; j_gene: TRBJ2-4
CDR3nt: TGTGCCAGTAGTATAGCCTCGACATTCACTGAAGCTTTCTTT; CDR3aa: CASSIASTFTEAFF; v_gene: TRBV19; abundance: NA; d_gene: NA; j_gene: TRBJ1-1
CDR3nt: TGTGCCAGCAGCTTAGAGGGACAGAATAGCAATCAGCCCCAGCATTTT; CDR3aa: CASSLEGQNSNQPQHF; v_gene: TRBV7-8; abundance: NA; d_gene: TRBD1; j_gene: TRBJ1-5
CDR3nt: TGTGCCAGCAGTTTGCGGACAACCTACTCTGGAAACACCATATATTTT; CDR3aa: CASSLRTTYSGNTIYF; v_gene: TRBV28; abundance: few; d_gene: NA; j_gene: TRBJ1-3
CDR3nt: TGTGCCAGCAGTTTACCATTAGGGGAAAGGGTGGCTTTCTTT; CDR3aa: CASSLPLGERVAFF; v_gene: TRBV28; abundance: NA; d_gene: NA; j_gene: TRBJ1-1
CDR3nt: TGTGCCAGCAGCGTATTTACCGGGACAGTGAACACTGAAGCTTTCTTT; CDR3aa: CASSVFTGTVNTEAFF; v_gene: TRBV5-4; abundance: NA; d_gene: TRBD1; j_gene: TRBJ1-1
CDR3nt: TGTGCCAGCAACACACAGGGGGCCGGTGAAGCTTTCTTT; CDR3aa: CASNTQGAGEAFF; v_gene: TRBV5-6; abundance: NA; d_gene: TRBD1; j_gene: TRBJ1-1
CDR3nt: TGTGCCAGCAGTTACCAGGGCAGAGAGACCCAGTACTTC; CDR3aa: CASSYQGRETQYF; v_gene: TRBV6-5; abundance: once; d_gene: NA; j_gene: TRBJ2-5
CDR3nt: TGTGCCAGCAGTCCCCCGGGACTAGCTACAGATACGCAGTATTTT; CDR3aa: CASSPPGLATDTQYF; v_gene: TRBV6-8; abundance: NA; d_gene: TRBD2; j_gene: TRBJ2-3
CDR3nt: TGTGCCATCAGGGGGGGGGTTGCATACGAGCAGTACTTC; CDR3aa: CAIRGGVAYEQYF; v_gene: TRBV10-3; abundance: NA; d_gene: TRBD2; j_gene: TRBJ2-7
CDR3nt: TGTGCCAGCACCCTGGACAGGATGAACACTGAAGCTTTCTTT; CDR3aa: CASTLDRMNTEAFF; v_gene: TRBV6-5; abundance: NA; d_gene: TRBD1; j_gene: TRBJ1-1
CDR3nt: TGTGCCAGCAGTTACTCAGCGGAGTCCTACGAGCAGTACTTC; CDR3aa: CASSYSAESYEQYF; v_gene: TRBV6-5; abundance: NA; d_gene: NA; j_gene: TRBJ2-7
CDR3nt: TGTGCCATCAGTGAGGACAGGATTAGTGGCTACACCTTC; CDR3aa: CAISEDRISGYTF; v_gene: TRBV10-3; abundance: NA; d_gene: NA; j_gene: TRBJ1-2
CDR3nt: TGTGCCAGCAGGGAGGAACAGGGGGCGCGGAGCAATCAGCCCCAGCATTTT; CDR3aa: CASREEQGARSNQPQHF; v_gene: TRBV27; abundance: NA; d_gene: TRBD1; j_gene: TRBJ1-5
CDR3nt: TGTGCCACCAGTGATGCCACAACAGATACGCAGTATTTT; CDR3aa: CATSDATTDTQYF; v_gene: TRBV24-1; abundance: NA; d_gene: NA; j_gene: TRBJ2-3
CDR3nt: TGTGCCAGCAGCTTGGGCGACAGGGGGCCTGGAAACACCATATATTTT; CDR3aa: CASSLGDRGPGNTIYF; v_gene: TRBV5-4; abundance: NA; d_gene: TRBD1; j_gene: TRBJ1-3
CDR3nt: TGCGCCAGCAGCTTGAGGGGACAGGGAGGCACTGAAGCTTTCTTT; CDR3aa: CASSLRGQGGTEAFF; v_gene: TRBV5-1; abundance: NA; d_gene: TRBD1; j_gene: TRBJ1-1
CDR3nt: TGTGCCAGTAGTATAGCGGGCCGGACGGCTAGCGGTAACACCGGGGAGCTGTTTTTT; CDR3aa: CASSIAGRTASGNTGELFF; v_gene: TRBV19; abundance: NA; d_gene: TRBD2; j_gene: TRBJ2-2
CDR3nt: TGTGCCAGCAGCGCAACTAGCAGGTCCTACAATGAGCAGTTCTTC; CDR3aa: CASSATSRSYNEQFF; v_gene: TRBV9; abundance: NA; d_gene: NA; j_gene: TRBJ2-1
CDR3nt: TGTGCCTGGAGTGTAACAGGGGGCGGCTACACCTTC; CDR3aa: CAWSVTGGGYTF; v_gene: TRBV30; abundance: NA; d_gene: TRBD1; j_gene: TRBJ1-2
CDR3nt: TGTGCCAGCAGCCCGGGACACAACATGAACACTGAAGCTTTCTTT; CDR3aa: CASSPGHNMNTEAFF; v_gene: TRBV7-8; abundance: NA; d_gene: NA; j_gene: TRBJ1-1
CDR3nt: TGTGCCATCAGTGCCGGGAGGGACAATCAGCCCCAGCATTTT; CDR3aa: CAISAGRDNQPQHF; v_gene: TRBV10-3; abundance: NA; d_gene: NA; j_gene: TRBJ1-5
CDR3nt: TGTGCCAGCAGCCCACAGACAGGGTTACTTGGAAACACCATATATTTT; CDR3aa: CASSPQTGLLGNTIYF; v_gene: TRBV9; abundance: NA; d_gene: TRBD1; j_gene: TRBJ1-3
CDR3nt: TGTGCCAGCTCACCCGGGGTTAGCGTCAATGAGCAGTTCTTC; CDR3aa: CASSPGVSVNEQFF; v_gene: TRBV18; abundance: few; d_gene: NA; j_gene: TRBJ2-1
CDR3nt: TGTGCCAGCAGTGTCAACCTAGGGGCCGCAACTAATGAAAAACTGTTTTTT; CDR3aa: CASSVNLGAATNEKLFF; v_gene: TRBV25-1; abundance: NA; d_gene: NA; j_gene: TRBJ1-4
CDR3nt: TGTGCCAGCAGTTTTGGAGGGCCGGATGAGACCCAGTACTTC; CDR3aa: CASSFGGPDETQYF; v_gene: TRBV6-5; abundance: NA; d_gene: NA; j_gene: TRBJ2-5
CDR3nt: TGTGCCAGCAGTTTAAGGTCAGGGCCTGGGGCCAACGTCCTGACTTTC; CDR3aa: CASSLRSGPGANVLTF; v_gene: TRBV27; abundance: NA; d_gene: NA; j_gene: TRBJ2-6
CDR3nt: TGTGCCAGTAGTTCGGGGACAGCCCCTTCTAACTATGGCTACACCTTC; CDR3aa: CASSSGTAPSNYGYTF; v_gene: TRBV19; abundance: NA; d_gene: TRBD1; j_gene: TRBJ1-2